Sequencing of this T cell receptor (beta chain) was carried out in a study of T cell responses to AZD1222 COVID-19 vaccine (dated by TCRdb to about 2021). In the study overall: AZD1222 recipients with second doses at about 4 weeks or about 12 weeks were pooled, because spike-specific TCR depth and breadth did not differ between schedules. A total of 230 to 250 trial participants underwent TCR sequencing, of whom around 200 received two doses of AZD1222 and some 25 received two doses of the MenACWY control vaccine. Trial participants were enrolled by age into subgroups of 18-55, 56-69 and 70-plus years, and roughly 160, 29 and 62 TCR-sequenced participants, respectively, were included in these subgroups. The investigation overall reported the following: Only five or six AZD1222 recipients were SARS-CoV-2 seropositive at baseline, limiting conclusions about previously exposed vaccinees. Nearly half of unique spike-specific TCRs reportedly recognized epitopes outside regions mutated in the B.1.351 and B.1.1.7 variants. Participants were mostly white British and included more females than males, and it was suggested by the authors that clonal diversity may have been underestimated. Because no day 14 peak-response samples were available, the repertoires could be characterized only after the peak T cell response. The vaccine-associated CD4 TCRs covered the entire spike protein, and the dominant responses fell in regions 160-218 and 743-854. After two AZD1222 doses, spike-specific TCR breadth and depth were significantly higher than at day 0 and than in MenACWY recipients. The 56-69-year group was small, and its depth increase did not reach significance, likely because of low power.

The germline V gene gives CDR1 as SGHTA and CDR2 as FQGNSA. Trimming costs V 4 bases and J 2 bases, and their ends lie 11 bases apart. From the cysteine through the phenylalanine, the CDR3 covers 15 amino acids. Only the CDR3 portion is preserved as DNA: 45 bases, with reading frame beginning at the first base. To note about this clone: Which antigen it targets is not known. No per-base quality is available; no much larger clone lies one base away.

In light of the paper, this sample's time point label describes: baseline before first vaccination. Samples from vaccinated people were obtained from the UK trials COV001 and COV002, which included a single-blind randomized controlled phase 2/3 trial of AZD1222 (ChAdOx1 nCoV-19) in healthy adults. For TCRbeta chain sequencing, PBMC samples from trial participants were taken at day 0 and at day 28 after the second dose. The CDR3 regions of human TCRbeta chains were subjected to immunosequencing. The source study handled its data this way. Repertoire TCRs were checked for matches against a reference library of SARS-CoV-2-specific TCRs that had been generated using the MIRA antigen-specificity platform. Breadth was defined as the fraction of unique TCRs that were SARS-CoV-2-associated, and depth was defined as the fraction of total T cells that were SARS-CoV-2-associated. Using the MIRA data, each spike-specific TCR was assigned both to the spike region to which the TCR was reactive and to a CD4 or CD8 class. Log10-transformed breadth and depth values were compared by one-way ANOVA with Sidak's multiple comparisons tests. Here the immuneACCESS table is served through TCRdb, limited to in-frame sequences with V and J called. Missing clones are a known gap in these copies; in checked studies unresolved V genes cover under half, and the rest lacks a known reason. For V, J and clone size, that table is used; D and trimming come from the DNA. Within this sample are roughly 100,000 clones, with roughly 91% of them counted one time only. The ten top clones hold 45% to 55% of the sample.

The material was peripheral blood, obtained on day 0 of AZD1222 vaccination. The sequence came from an adult in good health. Recombination connected TRBV7-2 to TRBJ2-2, with a weak D call of TRBD1 (6 bases match). The CDR3 sequence is CASSSRQANTGELFF. The bases read TGTGCCAGCAGCTCGCGACAGGCTAACACCGGGGAGCTGTTTTTT.